The sample holds one count of the clone carrying this TCR beta chain. The source of the sample is a study of shared clonotypes between healthy human individuals. Germline V gene sequence: CDR1 SGHRS, CDR2 YFSETQ. Trimming took 4 bases from V and 2 from J; bases not matched to a gene: 9. CDR3 size: 17 residues. TCRdb's table, derived via immunoSEQ multiplex PCR, lists solely in-frame clones and lacks some. Of over a million clones listed, approximately 98.5% were seen once; the top ten hold about 0.4%. The material sequenced was naive CD4+ T cells sorted from blood. Sample subset: CD45RA+ positively selected. J is TRBJ2-3 and V is TRBV5-1, with TRBD2 matching over 11 bases. The receptor was derived from a man aged 25 to 45 in good health. The CDR3 DNA sequence: TGCGCCAGCAGCGCGGGACTAGCGGTATACTACACAGATACGCAGTATTTT. This sequence encodes CASSAGLAVYYTDTQYF.